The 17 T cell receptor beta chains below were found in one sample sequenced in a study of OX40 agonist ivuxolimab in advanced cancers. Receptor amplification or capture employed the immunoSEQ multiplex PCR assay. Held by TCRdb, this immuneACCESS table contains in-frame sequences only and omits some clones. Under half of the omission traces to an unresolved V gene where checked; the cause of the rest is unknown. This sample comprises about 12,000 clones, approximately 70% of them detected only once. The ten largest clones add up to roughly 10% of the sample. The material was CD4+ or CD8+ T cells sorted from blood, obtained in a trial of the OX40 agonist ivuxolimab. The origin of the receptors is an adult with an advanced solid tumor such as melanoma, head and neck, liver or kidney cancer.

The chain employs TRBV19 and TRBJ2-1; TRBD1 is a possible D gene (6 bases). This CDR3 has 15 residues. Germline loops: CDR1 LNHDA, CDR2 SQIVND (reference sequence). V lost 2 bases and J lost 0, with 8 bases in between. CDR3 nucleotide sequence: TGTGCCAGTAGTATACAGGGGAGCTCCTACAATGAGCAGTTCTTC. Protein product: CASSIQGSSYNEQFF.

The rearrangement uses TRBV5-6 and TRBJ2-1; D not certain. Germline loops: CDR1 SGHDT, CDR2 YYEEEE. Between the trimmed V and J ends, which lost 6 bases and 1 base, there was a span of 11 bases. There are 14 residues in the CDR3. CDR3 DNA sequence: TGTGCCAGCAACCTAGTAGGTTCCTACAATGAGCAGTTCTTC. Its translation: CASNLVGSYNEQFF.

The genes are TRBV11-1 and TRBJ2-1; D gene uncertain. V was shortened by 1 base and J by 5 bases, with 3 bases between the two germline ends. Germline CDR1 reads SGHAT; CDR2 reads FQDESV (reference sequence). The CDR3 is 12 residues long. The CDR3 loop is CASSLVNNEQFF. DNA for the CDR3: TGTGCCAGCAGCTTAGTAAACAATGAGCAGTTCTTC.

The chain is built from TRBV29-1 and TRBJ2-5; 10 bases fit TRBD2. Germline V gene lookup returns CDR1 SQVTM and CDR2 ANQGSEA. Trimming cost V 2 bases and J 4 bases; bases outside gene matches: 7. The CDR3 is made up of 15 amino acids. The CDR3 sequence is CSVEQVAGGLETQYF. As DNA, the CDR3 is TGCAGCGTTGAACAGGTAGCGGGAGGCCTAGAGACCCAGTACTTC.

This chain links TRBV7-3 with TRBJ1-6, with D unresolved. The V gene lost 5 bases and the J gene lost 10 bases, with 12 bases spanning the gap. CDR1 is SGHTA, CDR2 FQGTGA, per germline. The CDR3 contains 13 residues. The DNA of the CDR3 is TGTGCCAGCAGCCTCCTGGGTGGATCACCCCTCCACTTT. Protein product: CASSLLGGSPLHF.

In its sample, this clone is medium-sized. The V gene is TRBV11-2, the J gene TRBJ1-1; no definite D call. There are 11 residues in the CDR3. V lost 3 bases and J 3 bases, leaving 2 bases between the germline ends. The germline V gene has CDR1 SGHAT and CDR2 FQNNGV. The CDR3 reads CASSLDTEAFF. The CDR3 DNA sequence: TGTGCCAGCAGCTTGGACACTGAAGCTTTCTTT.

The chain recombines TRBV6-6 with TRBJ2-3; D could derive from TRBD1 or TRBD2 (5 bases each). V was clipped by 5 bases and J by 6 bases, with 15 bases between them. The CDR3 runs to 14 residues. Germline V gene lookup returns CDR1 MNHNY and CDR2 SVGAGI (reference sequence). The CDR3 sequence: CASSGDLERDTQYF. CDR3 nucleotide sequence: TGTGCCAGCAGTGGGGACCTAGAGAGGGATACGCAGTATTTT.

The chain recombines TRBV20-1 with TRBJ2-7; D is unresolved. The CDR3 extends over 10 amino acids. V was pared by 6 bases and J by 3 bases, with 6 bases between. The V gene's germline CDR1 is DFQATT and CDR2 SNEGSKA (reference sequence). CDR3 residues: CSAAYYEQYF. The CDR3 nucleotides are TGCAGTGCCGCCTACTACGAGCAGTACTTC.

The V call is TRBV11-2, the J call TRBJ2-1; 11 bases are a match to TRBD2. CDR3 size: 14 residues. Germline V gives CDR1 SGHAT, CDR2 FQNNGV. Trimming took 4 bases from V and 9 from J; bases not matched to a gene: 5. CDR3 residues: CASSSSGGRSEQFF. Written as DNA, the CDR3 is TGTGCCAGCAGCTCTAGCGGGGGGAGGAGTGAGCAGTTCTTC. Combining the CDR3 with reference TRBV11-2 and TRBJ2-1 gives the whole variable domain EAGVAQSPRYKIIEKRQSVAFWCNPISGHATLYWYQQILGQGPKLLIQFQNNGVVDDSQLPKDRFSAERLKGVDSTLKIQPAKLEDSAVYLCASSSSGGRSEQFFGPGTRLTVL.

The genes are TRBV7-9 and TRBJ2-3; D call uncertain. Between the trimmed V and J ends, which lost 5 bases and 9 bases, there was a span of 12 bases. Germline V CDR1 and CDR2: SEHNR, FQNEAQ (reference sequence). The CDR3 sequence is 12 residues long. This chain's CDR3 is CASSGPSATQYF. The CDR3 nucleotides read TGTGCCAGCAGCGGGCCGTCGGCCACGCAGTATTTT.

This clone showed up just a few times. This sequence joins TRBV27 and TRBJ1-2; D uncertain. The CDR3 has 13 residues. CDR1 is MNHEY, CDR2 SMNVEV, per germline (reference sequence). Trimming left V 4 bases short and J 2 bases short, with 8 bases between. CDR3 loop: CASSSPGNYGYTF. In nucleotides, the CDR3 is TGTGCCAGCAGTTCCCCGGGGAACTATGGCTACACCTTC.

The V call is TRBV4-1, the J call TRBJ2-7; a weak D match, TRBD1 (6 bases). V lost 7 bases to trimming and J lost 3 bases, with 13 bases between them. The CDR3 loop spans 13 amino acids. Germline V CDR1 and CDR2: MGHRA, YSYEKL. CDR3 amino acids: CASMGDIGYEQYF. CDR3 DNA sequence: TGCGCCAGCATGGGGGACATAGGCTACGAGCAGTACTTC.

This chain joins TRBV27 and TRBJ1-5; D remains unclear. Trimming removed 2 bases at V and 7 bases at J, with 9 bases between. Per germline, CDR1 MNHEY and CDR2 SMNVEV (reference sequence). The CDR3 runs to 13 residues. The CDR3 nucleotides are TGTGCCAGCAGTTTAGGAGGAAAACAGCCCCAGCATTTT. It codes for CASSLGGKQPQHF.

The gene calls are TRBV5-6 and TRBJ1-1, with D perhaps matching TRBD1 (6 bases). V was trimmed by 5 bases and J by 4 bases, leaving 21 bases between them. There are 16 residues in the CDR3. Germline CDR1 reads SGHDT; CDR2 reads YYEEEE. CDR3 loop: CASSFGGGPLGTEAFF. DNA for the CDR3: TGTGCCAGCAGTTTTGGGGGGGGCCCATTGGGCACTGAAGCTTTCTTT.

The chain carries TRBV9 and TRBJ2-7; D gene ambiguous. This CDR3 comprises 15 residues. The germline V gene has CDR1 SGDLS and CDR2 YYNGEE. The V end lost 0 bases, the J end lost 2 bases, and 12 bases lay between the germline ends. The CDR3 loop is CASSVDQTLPYEQYF. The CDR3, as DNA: TGTGCCAGCAGCGTAGATCAGACATTACCCTACGAGCAGTACTTC.

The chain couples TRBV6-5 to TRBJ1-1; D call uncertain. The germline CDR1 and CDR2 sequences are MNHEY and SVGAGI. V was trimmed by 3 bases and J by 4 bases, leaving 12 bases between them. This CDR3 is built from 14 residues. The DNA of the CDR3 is TGTGCCAGCAGTTATGACACTCGAGCCACTGAAGCTTTCTTT. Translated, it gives CASSYDTRATEAFF.

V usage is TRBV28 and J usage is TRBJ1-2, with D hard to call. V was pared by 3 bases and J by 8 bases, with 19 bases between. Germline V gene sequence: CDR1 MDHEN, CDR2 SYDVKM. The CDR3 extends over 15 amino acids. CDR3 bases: TGTGCCAGCAGTTTTTCCATAGTCCCGGTTAGGGGCTACACCTTC. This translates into CASSFSIVPVRGYTF.